This T cell receptor (beta chain) emerged from a study of T cell clonotyping in hematopoietic cell transplantation (dated by TCRdb to about 2021). About the investigation overall: A total of some 140 blood samples were gathered in the study from under 40 consecutive transplant recipients along with their related donors. Patient recruitment ran from 2015 to early 2017, and follow-up continued until September 2020 or death.

The full study reports these points: Broader TCR repertoire diversity after transplant was predicted by Inverse Simpson Index values from donors and from recipients before transplant. After transplant, TCR diversity in recipients dropped, and pathologically expanded clonotypes climbed progressively between day 30 and day 180. Only a small fraction of recipient repertoires overlapped donor repertoires, with over 97% appearing de novo at the given depth. Sample size was limited, and cells were not sorted, so CD4 and CD8 repertoire contributions could not be separated.

For TCR beta sequencing, blood samples came from the related transplant donors. Nuclei Lysis Solution was used to extract genomic DNA from fresh or cryopreserved unfractionated peripheral blood mononuclear cells. TCR beta CDR3 regions were amplified from genomic DNA with the immunoSEQ assay, a bias-controlled multiplex PCR using V- and J-specific primers. A second PCR step added a proprietary barcode and Illumina adapter sequences to the CDR3 amplicons. CDR3 libraries were sequenced on an Illumina MiSeq instrument. In the authors' own workflow: Export and quality control were performed with immunoSEQ Analyzer 3.0, and downstream analyses were performed with R Bioconductor and Immunarch. Only productive rearrangements in the normalized downsampled data set were used to calculate repertoire metrics. In the normalized cohort, clonotypes with more than 5 templates were defined as pathologically expanded. The Inverse Simpson Index served as the measure of repertoire diversity. The non-normalized data set was used for CMV-specificity analyses so that all clonotypes could be captured. The table comes from immuneACCESS by way of TCRdb, which keeps in-frame sequences with V and J called. Part of the clones is missing from these tables; in studies checked, under half for an unresolved V gene and the rest for unknown reasons. The D gene and trimming were derived from the DNA, and the V and J assignments and clone size from that table. This sample lists fewer than 80,000 clones; 94% were detected once. The ten largest clones take up around 1.6% of the sample.

Note on this clone: It lacks a known antigen. Base qualities are missing; no much larger clone stands one base away.

Via the germline V gene, CDR1 is SNHLY and CDR2 FYNNEI. From the cysteine through the phenylalanine, the CDR3 covers 13 amino acids. This entry keeps only the CDR3 DNA: 39 bases, framed from base 1. V loses 4 bases, J loses 3 bases, and the germline ends lie 6 bases apart. Sequencing used peripheral blood mononuclear cells. The chain links TRBV2 with TRBJ1-4, with the D gene not clear enough to name. This receptor was identified in a man aged 45 to 65 in good health. Some clones in this sample may be carry-over from other donors' samples. The CDR3 here reads CASSGVANEKLFF. The DNA sequence is as follows: TGTGCCAGCAGTGGAGTGGCTAATGAAAAACTGTTTTTT.